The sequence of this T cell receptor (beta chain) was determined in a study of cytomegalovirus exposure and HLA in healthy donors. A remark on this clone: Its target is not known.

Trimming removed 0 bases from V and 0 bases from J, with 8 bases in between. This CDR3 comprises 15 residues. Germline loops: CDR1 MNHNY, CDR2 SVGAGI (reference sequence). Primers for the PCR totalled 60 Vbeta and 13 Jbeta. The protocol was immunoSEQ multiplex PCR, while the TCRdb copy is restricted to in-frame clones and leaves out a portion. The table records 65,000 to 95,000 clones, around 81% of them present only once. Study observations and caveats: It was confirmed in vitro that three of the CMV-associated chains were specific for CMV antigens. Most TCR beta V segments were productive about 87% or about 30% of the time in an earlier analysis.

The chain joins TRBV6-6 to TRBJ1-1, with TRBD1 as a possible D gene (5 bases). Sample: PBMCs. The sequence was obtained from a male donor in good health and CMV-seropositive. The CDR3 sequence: CASSYSPGMNTEAFF. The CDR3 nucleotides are TGTGCCAGCAGTTACTCCCCAGGGATGAACACTGAAGCTTTCTTT.